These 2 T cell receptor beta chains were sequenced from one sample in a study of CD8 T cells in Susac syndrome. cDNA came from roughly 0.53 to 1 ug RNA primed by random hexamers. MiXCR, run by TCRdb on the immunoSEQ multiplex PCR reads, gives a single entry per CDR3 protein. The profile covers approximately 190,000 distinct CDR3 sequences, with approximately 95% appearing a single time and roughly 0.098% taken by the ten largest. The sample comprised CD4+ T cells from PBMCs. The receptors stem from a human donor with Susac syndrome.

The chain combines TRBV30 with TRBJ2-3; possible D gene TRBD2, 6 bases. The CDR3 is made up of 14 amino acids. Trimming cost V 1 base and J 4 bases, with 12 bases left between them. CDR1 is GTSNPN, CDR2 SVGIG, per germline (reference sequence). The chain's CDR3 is CAWSGTSLADTQYF. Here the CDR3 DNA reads TGTGCCTGGAGTGGAACTAGCCTGGCAGATACGCAGTATTTT. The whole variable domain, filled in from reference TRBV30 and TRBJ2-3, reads SQTIHQWPATLVQPVGSPLSLECTVEGTSNPNLYWYRQAAGRGLQLLFYSVGIGQISSEVPQNLSASRPQDRQFILSSKKLLLSDSGFYLCAWSGTSLADTQYFGPGTRLTVL.

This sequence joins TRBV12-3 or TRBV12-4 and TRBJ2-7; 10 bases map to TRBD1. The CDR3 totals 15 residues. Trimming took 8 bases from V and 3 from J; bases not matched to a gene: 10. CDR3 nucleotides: TGTGCCAGCTCCTCGGGACAGGGGATCGACTACGAGCAGTACTTC. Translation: CASSSGQGIDYEQYF.